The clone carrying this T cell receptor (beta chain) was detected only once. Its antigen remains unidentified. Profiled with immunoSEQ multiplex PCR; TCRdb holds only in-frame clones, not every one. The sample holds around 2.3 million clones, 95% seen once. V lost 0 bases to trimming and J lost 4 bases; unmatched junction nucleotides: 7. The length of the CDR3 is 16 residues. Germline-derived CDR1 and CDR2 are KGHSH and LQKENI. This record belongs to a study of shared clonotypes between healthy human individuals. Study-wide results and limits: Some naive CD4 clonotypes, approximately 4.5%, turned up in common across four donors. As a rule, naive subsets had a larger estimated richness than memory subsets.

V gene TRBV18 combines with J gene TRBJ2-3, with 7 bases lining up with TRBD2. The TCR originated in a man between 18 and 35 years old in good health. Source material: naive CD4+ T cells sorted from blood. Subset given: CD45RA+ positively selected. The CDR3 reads CASSPPMTSSPDTQYF. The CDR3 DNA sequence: TGTGCCAGCTCACCACCGATGACTAGCAGTCCAGATACGCAGTATTTT.